The 29 T cell receptor beta chains listed next were all sequenced from one sample in a study of cytomegalovirus exposure and HLA in healthy donors. The primer mix had 60 Vbeta and 13 Jbeta primers. Data came from immunoSEQ multiplex PCR; TCRdb stores just in-frame clones and leaves some out. The table lists about 110,000 clones, with more than 3.5% in the top ten. The sequencing input was PBMCs. The receptors were sampled from a man aged 25-40 years in good health and CMV-seronegative.

The chain recombines TRBV2 with TRBJ1-1; D is possibly TRBD1 (6 bases). The CDR3 consists of 14 residues. Germline CDR1 is SNHLY and CDR2 is FYNNEI. V gave up 4 bases and J gave up 0 bases, with 9 bases separating them. CDR3 protein: CASSVQGLNTEAFF. DNA for the CDR3: TGTGCCAGCAGTGTGCAGGGGTTGAACACTGAAGCTTTCTTT.

This rearrangement joins TRBV20-1 to TRBJ2-1; D is uncertain. The CDR3 covers 11 residues. V lost 5 bases, J lost 5 bases, and 7 bases lay in between. The germline V gene has CDR1 DFQATT and CDR2 SNEGSKA (reference sequence). CDR3 sequence (DNA): TGCAGTGCTGCACCAGACAATGAGCAGTTCTTC. Its translation is CSAAPDNEQFF.

The V gene is TRBV4-2, the J gene TRBJ1-4; D possibly corresponds to TRBD1 (5 bases). V dropped 2 bases and J dropped 8 bases, with 12 bases sitting between them. This CDR3 is built from 14 residues. The germline CDR1 and CDR2 sequences are LGHNA and YNFKEQ. CDR3 region: CASSQTGGDEKLFF. Here the CDR3 DNA reads TGTGCCAGCAGCCAAACGGGGGGTGACGAAAAACTGTTTTTT.

The V gene is TRBV2, the J gene TRBJ2-5; possibly TRBD2 for D (5 bases). Trimming left V 11 bases short and J 5 bases short, with 12 bases between. The CDR3 covers 11 residues. Germline V gene lookup returns CDR1 SNHLY and CDR2 FYNNEI. CDR3: CAGGGVETQYF. The CDR3 DNA reads as TGTGCCGGCGGAGGAGTTGAGACCCAGTACTTC.

The chain combines TRBV5-1 with TRBJ1-3; possibly TRBD1 for D (5 bases). V lost 1 base and J 8 bases, leaving 13 bases between the germline ends. CDR1 SGHRS and CDR2 YFSETQ come from the germline V gene. CDR3 size: 14 residues. The CDR3 DNA reads TGCGCCAGCAGCTTGAGGGGCACAGGAGACACCATATATTTT. As protein: CASSLRGTGDTIYF.

The chain has TRBV6-5 and TRBJ2-7; 7 nucleotides line up with TRBD2. CDR1 is MNHEY and CDR2 is SVGAGI in the germline V gene. The CDR3 extends over 14 amino acids. Trimming at V came to 8 bases and at J to 3 bases, leaving 10 bases not matched to a gene. Written as DNA, the CDR3 is TGTGCCAGCTCCGTCAGCGGGGCCGACTACGAGCAGTACTTC. Protein: CASSVSGADYEQYF.

The rearrangement joins TRBV19 to TRBJ2-7; the D gene is possibly TRBD2 (7 bases). The CDR3 totals 15 residues. Germline values: CDR1 LNHDA, CDR2 SQIVND (reference sequence). V was cut by 3 bases and J by 2 bases, with 14 bases left in between. The CDR3 sequence is CASSMSGGGPYEQYF. CDR3 sequence (DNA): TGTGCCAGTAGTATGAGTGGGGGGGGCCCCTACGAGCAGTACTTC.

The rearrangement uses TRBV5-6 and TRBJ2-7; TRBD1 matches at 8 bases. Germline CDR1 is SGHDT and CDR2 is YYEEEE. Trimming took 4 bases from V and 4 from J; bases not matched to a gene: 4. The CDR3 contains 13 residues. The CDR3 nucleotides are TGTGCCAGCAGCCTCGACAGGGGTTACGAGCAGTACTTC. This gives the protein CASSLDRGYEQYF.

V is TRBV7-2 and J is TRBJ2-2; 7 bases are shared with TRBD2. Germline lookup yields CDR1 SGHTA and CDR2 FQGNSA. The trim removed 8 bases at V and 2 bases at J, leaving 8 bases unmatched. The CDR3 consists of 15 residues. The CDR3 DNA reads TGTGCCAGCGGGGGAGGGCAAACTAACACCGGGGAGCTGTTTTTT. As protein: CASGGGQTNTGELFF.

The chain carries TRBV7-2 and TRBJ1-1; 7 bases fit TRBD1. The CDR3 contains 14 residues. The V gene's germline CDR1 is SGHTA and CDR2 FQGNSA. The V segment lost 5 bases and the J segment 3 bases; nucleotides outside the gene matches: 6. DNA for the CDR3: TGTGCCAGCAGCGATAGACAGGGTTACACTGAAGCTTTCTTT. Its protein product is CASSDRQGYTEAFF.

The chain combines TRBV14 with TRBJ1-1, with D possibly TRBD1 on 6 matching bases. The CDR3 length is 15 residues. Trimming removed 4 bases at V and 6 bases at J, with 18 bases between. The germline V gene has CDR1 SGHDN and CDR2 FVKESK. In DNA form, the CDR3 reads TGTGCCAGCAGCCGACCCGGGACACAACGTGCTGAAGCTTTCTTT. This translates into CASSRPGTQRAEAFF.

The rearrangement links TRBV7-9 to TRBJ2-1; 11 positions agree with TRBD2. The germline CDR1 and CDR2 sequences are SEHNR and FQNEAQ (reference sequence). CDR3 length: 18 amino acids. V shed 5 bases and J 4 bases; nucleotides not matched to a gene: 13. This CDR3 reads CASSPHPRSGGAYNEQFF. The CDR3 DNA reads as TGTGCCAGCAGCCCCCACCCGCGTAGCGGGGGGGCTTACAATGAGCAGTTCTTC.

CDR3 DNA sequence: TGTGCCAGCAGTTTGACAGGGTTTTACTATGGCTACACCTTC. This translates into CASSLTGFYYGYTF. The rearrangement joins TRBV27 to TRBJ1-2; 7 positions match TRBD1. V lost 3 bases and J lost 3; bases outside the gene matches: 4. Germline lookup yields CDR1 MNHEY and CDR2 SMNVEV (reference sequence). The CDR3 totals 14 residues.

This chain uses TRBV21-1 with TRBJ2-2; TRBD1, the D gene given by the table, was not confirmed from the DNA. TRBV21-1 is tagged as a pseudogene. This CDR3 comprises 17 residues. The CDR3 DNA sequence: TGTGCCAGCAGCAACGAACTGGACAGGGGGGGAACCGGGGAGCTGTTTTTT. Translation gives CASSNELDRGGTGELFF.

The chain carries TRBV18 and TRBJ2-1, with TRBD1 matching 9 bases. With V trimmed by 3 bases and J by 4 bases, 13 bases remained unmatched. In germline, CDR1 is KGHSH, CDR2 LQKENI. The CDR3 has 18 amino acids. CDR3 DNA sequence: TGTGCCAGCTCACCTTCGATACAGGGGGCGAGGGCTTACAATGAGCAGTTCTTC. Amino acids: CASSPSIQGARAYNEQFF. The whole variable domain, filled in from reference TRBV18 and TRBJ2-1, reads NAGVMQNPRHLVRRRGQEARLRCSPMKGHSHVYWYRQLPEEGLKFMVYLQKENIIDESGMPKERFSAEFPKEGPSILRIQQVVRGDSAAYFCASSPSIQGARAYNEQFFGPGTRLTVL.

The CDR3: CAWNRGVSYEQYF. Written as DNA, the CDR3 is TGTGCCTGGAACAGGGGTGTCTCCTACGAGCAGTACTTC. The V and J genes are TRBV30 and TRBJ2-7; TRBD1 aligns across 7 bases. There are 13 residues in the CDR3. CDR1 GTSNPN and CDR2 SVGIG come from the germline V gene (reference sequence). The J segment lost 0 bases and the V segment lost 4 bases, leaving 3 bases of the junction unmatched.

Notes on this clone: At one boundary the junction diverges from the germline segment, which might be a read error. The rearrangement joins TRBV13 to TRBJ2-7; maybe TRBD2 (5 bases). The CDR3 has 14 amino acids. Germline V lookup: CDR1 PRHDT, CDR2 FYEKMQ (reference sequence). Here the CDR3 reads CASSLGPGSDEQCF. For the CDR3, the DNA is TGTGCCAGCAGCTTAGGCCCGGGGAGCGACGAGCAGTGCTTC.

The V call is TRBV5-1, the J call TRBJ2-5; 8 bases line up with TRBD1. V lost 4 bases to trimming and J lost 3 bases; unmatched junction nucleotides: 5. This CDR3 is built from 14 residues. Germline CDR1 and CDR2: SGHRS and YFSETQ. CDR3 DNA: TGCGCCAGCAGCCCCGGGACAGGCAAAGAGACCCAGTACTTC. Its protein product is CASSPGTGKETQYF.

Points on this clone: At one end, the junction sequence differs from germline, possibly due to a read error. The V call is TRBV18, the J call TRBJ1-1; no definite D call. The CDR3 runs to 14 residues. The germline V gene has CDR1 KGHSH and CDR2 LQKENI. CDR3 DNA sequence: TGTGCCAGCTCCCCACTGGACTTAAACACTGAAGCTTTCTTT. Its protein product is CASSPLDLNTEAFF.

The rearrangement uses TRBV4-3 and TRBJ2-5, with D uncertain. V lost 0 bases, J lost 4 bases, and 18 bases lay in between. Germline V CDR1 and CDR2: LGHNA, YSLEER. CDR3 length: 17 residues. The CDR3 protein is CASSQELSFYLGETQYF. The CDR3 DNA reads TGCGCCAGCAGCCAAGAATTGTCTTTTTACCTCGGAGAGACCCAGTACTTC.

This chain links TRBV7-8 with TRBJ2-1; 15 bases map to TRBD2. CDR3 length equals 18 residues. Trimming at V came to 4 bases and at J to 1 base, leaving 5 bases not matched to a gene. The germline V gene encodes CDR1 SGHVS and CDR2 FQNEAQ. For the CDR3, the DNA is TGTGCCAGCAGCTCCGGACTAGCGGGGGGGCCGTCCTACAATGAGCAGTTCTTC. This translates into CASSSGLAGGPSYNEQFF.

V usage is TRBV7-8 and J usage is TRBJ2-1; a possible D gene is TRBD2 (6 bases). Trimming shortened V by 5 bases and J by 4 bases, and 15 bases separated the two germline ends. There are 15 residues in the CDR3. Per the germline V gene, CDR1 is SGHVS and CDR2 is FQNEAQ. CDR3 sequence: CASSMTGLIYNEQFF. The CDR3 nucleotides are TGTGCCAGCAGCATGACGGGACTGATTTACAATGAGCAGTTCTTC.

The chain uses TRBV6-1 and TRBJ2-7, with 8 bases identical to TRBD1. The V gene's germline CDR1 is MNHNS and CDR2 SASEGT. This CDR3 contains 13 residues. J gave up 5 bases and V 9 bases, and 9 bases lay outside the gene matches. CDR3 in DNA: TGTGCCAGTTGGACAGGGATGGTTGACGAGCAGTACTTC. Encoded protein: CASWTGMVDEQYF.

The chain carries TRBV18 and TRBJ2-5; D ambiguous. Germline CDR1 and CDR2: KGHSH and LQKENI. The CDR3 has 15 amino acids. Trimming pared 2 bases from V and 1 base from J, leaving 11 bases between. For the CDR3, the DNA is TGTGCCAGCTCACCATCATTCACAAGCCAAGAGACCCAGTACTTC. This sequence encodes CASSPSFTSQETQYF.

The chain employs TRBV10-3 and TRBJ2-1; no definite D call. Per the germline V gene, CDR1 is ENHRY and CDR2 is SYGVKD. This CDR3 contains 14 residues. The V end was cut by 2 bases, the J end by 9 bases, with 14 bases between. Here the CDR3 reads CAISEDGDSGEQFF. CDR3 in DNA: TGTGCCATCAGTGAGGACGGAGACTCCGGTGAGCAGTTCTTC.

The CDR3 reads CASSLAGGAETQYF. CDR3 nucleotides: TGTGCCAGCAGCTTGGCAGGGGGCGCAGAGACCCAGTACTTC. The chain carries TRBV5-4 and TRBJ2-5; 8 nucleotides align to TRBD1. The CDR3 covers 14 residues. Germline V gene sequence: CDR1 SGHNT, CDR2 YYREEE (reference sequence). V shed 0 bases and J 4 bases; nucleotides not matched to a gene: 2.

The CDR3 DNA reads TGTGCCAGCAGCTTACTAACGGGGGGCCACTACGAGCAGTACTTC. It codes for CASSLLTGGHYEQYF. This chain joins TRBV7-9 and TRBJ2-7, with D tentatively TRBD2 (7 bases). This CDR3 is built from 15 residues. Trimming pared 2 bases from V and 3 bases from J, leaving 14 bases between. Per the germline V gene, CDR1 is SEHNR and CDR2 is FQNEAQ (reference sequence).

The chain has TRBV5-1 and TRBJ1-1; tentative D call: TRBD1 (5 bases). The CDR3 has 15 residues. The V end was cut by 0 bases, the J end by 4 bases, with 13 bases between. Germline assignment: CDR1 SGHRS and CDR2 YFSETQ. CDR3 sequence: CASSLAAGDATEAFF. The CDR3 DNA is TGCGCCAGCAGCTTGGCCGCGGGGGACGCCACTGAAGCTTTCTTT.

The CDR3 DNA reads as TGTGCCAGCAGCCCGGGGGAAGAGATCTCTGGAAACACCATATATTTT. Protein product: CASSPGEEISGNTIYF. The chain has TRBV9 and TRBJ1-3, with TRBD1 as a possible D gene (5 bases). Germline V gene lookup returns CDR1 SGDLS and CDR2 YYNGEE. This CDR3 has 16 amino acids. V shed 4 bases and J shed 0 bases, with 14 bases lying between them. The full variable domain, its missing parts supplied by reference TRBV9 and TRBJ1-3, is DSGVTQTPKHLITATGQRVTLRCSPRSGDLSVYWYQQSLDQGLQFLIQYYNGEERAKGNILERFSAQQFPDLHSELNLSSLELGDSALYFCASSPGEEISGNTIYFGEGSWLTVV.